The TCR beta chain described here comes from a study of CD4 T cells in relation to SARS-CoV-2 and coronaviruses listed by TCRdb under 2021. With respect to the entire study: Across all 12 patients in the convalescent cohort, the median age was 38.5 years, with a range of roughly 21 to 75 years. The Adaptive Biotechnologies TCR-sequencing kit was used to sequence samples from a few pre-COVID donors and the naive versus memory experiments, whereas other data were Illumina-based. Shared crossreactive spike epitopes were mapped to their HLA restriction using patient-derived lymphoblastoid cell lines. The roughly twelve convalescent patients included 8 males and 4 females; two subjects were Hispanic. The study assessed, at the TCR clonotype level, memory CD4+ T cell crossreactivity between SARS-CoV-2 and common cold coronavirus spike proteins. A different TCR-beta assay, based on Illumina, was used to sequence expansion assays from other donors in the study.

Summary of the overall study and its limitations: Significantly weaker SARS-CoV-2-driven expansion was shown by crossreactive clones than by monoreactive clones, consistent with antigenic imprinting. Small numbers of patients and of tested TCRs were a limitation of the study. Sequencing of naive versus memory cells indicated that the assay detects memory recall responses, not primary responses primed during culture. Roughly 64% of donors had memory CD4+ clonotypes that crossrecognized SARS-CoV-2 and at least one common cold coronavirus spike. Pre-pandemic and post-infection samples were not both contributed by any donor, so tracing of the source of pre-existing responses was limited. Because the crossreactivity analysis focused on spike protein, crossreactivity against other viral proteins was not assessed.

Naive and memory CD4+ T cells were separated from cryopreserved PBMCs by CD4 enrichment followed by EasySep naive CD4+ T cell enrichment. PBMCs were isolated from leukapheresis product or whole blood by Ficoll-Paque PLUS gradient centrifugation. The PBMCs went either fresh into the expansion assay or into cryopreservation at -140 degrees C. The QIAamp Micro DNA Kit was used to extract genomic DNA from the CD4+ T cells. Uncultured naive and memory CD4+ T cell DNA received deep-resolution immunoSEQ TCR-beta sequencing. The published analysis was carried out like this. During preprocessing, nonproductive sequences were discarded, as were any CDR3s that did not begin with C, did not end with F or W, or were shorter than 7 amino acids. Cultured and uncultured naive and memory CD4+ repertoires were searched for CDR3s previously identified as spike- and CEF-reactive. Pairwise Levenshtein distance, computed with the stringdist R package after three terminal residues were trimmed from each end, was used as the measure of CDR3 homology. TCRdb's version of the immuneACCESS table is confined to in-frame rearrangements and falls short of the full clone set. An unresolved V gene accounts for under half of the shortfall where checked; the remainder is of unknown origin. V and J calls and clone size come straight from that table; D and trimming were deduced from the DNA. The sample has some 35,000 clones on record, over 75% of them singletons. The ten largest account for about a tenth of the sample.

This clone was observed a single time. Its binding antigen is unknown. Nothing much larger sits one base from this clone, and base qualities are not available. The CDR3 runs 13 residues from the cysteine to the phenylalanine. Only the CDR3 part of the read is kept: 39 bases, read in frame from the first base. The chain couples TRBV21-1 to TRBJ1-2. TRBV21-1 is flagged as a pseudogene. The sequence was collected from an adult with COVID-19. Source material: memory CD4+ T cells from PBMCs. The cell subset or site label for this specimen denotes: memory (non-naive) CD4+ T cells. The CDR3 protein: CASLCGANYGYTF. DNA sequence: TGTGCCAGCTTATGCGGAGCCAACTATGGCTACACCTTC.